This entry lists 3 T cell receptor beta chains sequenced from one sample in a study of CD8+ T cells in alopecia areata. RNA extraction was followed by reverse transcription into cDNA, which acted as the sequencing template. Sequencing used immunoSEQ multiplex PCR; TCRdb keeps in-frame clones, though not all of them. The sample consists of roughly 230,000 clones, 43% of them appearing once. Treatment denoted: oral pan-JAK inhibitor, 5-10 mg twice daily. The sequencing used CD4+ T cells sorted from blood, collected at approximately week 36, from a patient treated with tofacitinib. All receptors come from a human donor with alopecia areata.

This chain links TRBV30 with TRBJ1-1; D call uncertain. Trimming cost V 3 bases and J 2 bases, with 7 bases left between them. Germline assignment: CDR1 GTSNPN and CDR2 SVGIG (reference sequence). This CDR3 is built from 12 residues. CDR3 sequence: CAWRQGNTEAFF. The CDR3 DNA is TGTGCCTGGAGACAAGGAAACACTGAAGCTTTCTTT.

The chain combines TRBV19 with TRBJ2-1; 7 bases are a match to TRBD2. This CDR3 spans 14 amino acids. Germline CDR1 reads LNHDA; CDR2 reads SQIVND (reference sequence). V gave up 6 bases and J gave up 0 bases; unmatched junction bases: 2. The CDR3 sequence: CASRGGSSYNEQFF. CDR3 bases: TGTGCCAGTAGGGGCGGGAGCTCCTACAATGAGCAGTTCTTC.

The V call is TRBV6-5, the J call TRBJ1-2; 9 bases map to TRBD1. The CDR3 totals 13 residues. Trimming removed 6 bases from V and 5 bases from J; junction bases left unmatched: 4. Germline V lookup: CDR1 MNHEY, CDR2 SVGAGI. The CDR3 region is CASRLDRGYGYTF. CDR3 nucleotide sequence: TGTGCCAGCAGGCTGGACAGGGGATATGGCTACACCTTC.